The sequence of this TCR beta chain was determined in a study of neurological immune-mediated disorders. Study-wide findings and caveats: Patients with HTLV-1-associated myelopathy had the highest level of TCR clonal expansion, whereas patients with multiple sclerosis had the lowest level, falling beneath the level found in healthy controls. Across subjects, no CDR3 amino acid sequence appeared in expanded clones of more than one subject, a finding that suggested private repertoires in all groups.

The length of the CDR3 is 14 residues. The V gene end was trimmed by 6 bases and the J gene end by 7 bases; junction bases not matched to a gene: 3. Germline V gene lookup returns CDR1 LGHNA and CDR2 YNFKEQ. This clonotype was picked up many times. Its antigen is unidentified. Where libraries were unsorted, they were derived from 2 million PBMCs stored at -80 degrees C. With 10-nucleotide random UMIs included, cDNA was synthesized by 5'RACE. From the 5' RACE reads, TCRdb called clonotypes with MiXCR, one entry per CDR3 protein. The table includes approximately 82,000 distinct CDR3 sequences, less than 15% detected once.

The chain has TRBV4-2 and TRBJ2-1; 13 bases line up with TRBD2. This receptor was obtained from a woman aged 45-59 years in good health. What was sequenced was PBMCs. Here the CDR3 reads CASSGLAGDNEQFF. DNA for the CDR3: TGTGCCAGCAGTGGACTAGCGGGGGATAATGAGCAGTTCTTC.